This T cell receptor (beta chain) was sequenced in a study of cytomegalovirus exposure and HLA in healthy donors. Study-wide findings and caveats: Some TCR beta chains (roughly 150 of them) were listed as cytomegalovirus-associated. TCR beta V- and J-gene trimming was later associated with a missense DCLRE1C variant. At a 0.05 false discovery rate, a later analysis found 16,951 TCR beta sequences to be associated with HLA alleles.

CDR3 length: 13 amino acids. V gave up 1 base and J gave up 9 bases, with 13 bases separating them. The germline CDR1 and CDR2 sequences are SGHAT and FQDESV (reference sequence). Points on this clone: Its matching antigen is unknown.

The PCR was carried out with 60 Vbeta primers and 13 Jbeta primers. Clones were sequenced by immunoSEQ multiplex PCR, and TCRdb holds only the in-frame ones, with some missing. In all, the sample yields roughly 58,000 clones. The receptor was isolated from a woman in her fifties or sixties in good health and CMV-seropositive. The material sequenced was PBMCs. The J gene is TRBJ2-7, the V gene TRBV11-1, with D unclear. The CDR3 DNA is TGTGCCAGCAGCTTAGGCGCCTCCCTCGGGCAGTACTTC. Protein product: CASSLGASLGQYF.